This T cell receptor beta chain originates from a study of human T cells and chemical hapten exposure. Germline V gives CDR1 LGHNA, CDR2 YSLEER. This CDR3 has 16 residues. A single record per CDR3 protein comes from TCRdb applying MiXCR to the RACE reads. The sample has roughly 100,000 distinct CDR3 sequences, around 35% seen once. Time point here: patch test 3, about 24 weeks after DPC sensitization. The treatment is: therapeutic diphenylcyclopropenone sensitization with weekly scalp DPC. A word on this clonotype: The junction departs from germline at one end; a sequencing error may be responsible.

The sequence was obtained from a man aged 40-49 years with alopecia areata. Some clones in this sample may be carry-over from other donors' samples. The sample here was whole blood, taken in connection with sensitization to the hapten diphenylcyclopropenone (DPC). This chain links TRBV4-3 with TRBJ1-1, with D unclear. CDR3 amino acids: CASSQDLSRTNTEASF. The CDR3 nucleotides are TGCGCCAGCAGCCAAGATCTATCCAGAACGAACACTGAAGCTTCCTTT.